The subject of this entry is one T cell receptor beta chain. Its binding antigen is unknown. No base quality values were provided; no much bigger clone lies one nucleotide off. This sample was included in a study of T cell responses to AZD1222 COVID-19 vaccine (dated by TCRdb to 2020 to 2023). Background for the entire study: TCR sequencing was performed for about 250 trial participants, of whom 207 were given two doses of AZD1222 and around 26 were given two doses of MenACWY control vaccine. Trial participants were enrolled by age into subgroups of 18-55, 56-69 and 70-plus years, and around 150, 29 and 61 TCR-sequenced participants, respectively, were included in these subgroups. What the authors observed across the whole study: In the small 56-69-year group, the increase in depth fell short of significance, most likely because of low power. Only five or six AZD1222 recipients were SARS-CoV-2 seropositive at baseline, limiting conclusions about previously exposed vaccinees. After two AZD1222 doses, both the breadth and the depth of spike-specific TCRs were significantly higher than at day 0 and than in MenACWY recipients. Reportedly, close to half of the unique spike-specific TCRs recognized epitopes lying outside the regions that are mutated in the B.1.351 and B.1.1.7 variants. Most participants were white British and females outnumbered males, and the authors suggested that clonal diversity may have been underestimated. CD4 TCRs associated with the vaccine covered the entire spike protein, and the dominant responses were in regions 160-218 and 743-854. Because no day 14 peak-response samples were available, repertoires were characterized only after the peak T cell response.

The CDR3 regions of human TCRbeta chains were analyzed by immunosequencing. The paper's data handling went like this. TCRs in the repertoires were matched against a reference library of SARS-CoV-2-specific TCRs that had been generated with the MIRA antigen-specificity platform. Breadth meant the fraction of unique TCRs that were SARS-CoV-2-associated, whereas depth meant the fraction of total T cells that were SARS-CoV-2-associated. Using the MIRA data, each spike-specific TCR was mapped to the spike region that the TCR reacts to and placed in a CD4 or CD8 class. Log10-transformed breadth and depth values were compared by one-way ANOVA with Sidak's multiple comparisons tests. TCRdb retrieved this table from immuneACCESS and kept in-frame rearrangements only. Not all clones are present; in checked studies, unresolved V genes account for under half, and no reason is known for the remainder. V and J calls plus clone size are reproduced from that table; the DNA served to infer D and trimming. Present in this sample are some 60,000 clones, 60% to 85% of which were seen just once. The leading ten clones occupy about 3.7% of the sample.

The time point label corresponds to: about 28 days (+/-7) after the second vaccine dose. AZD1222 recipients with second doses at about 4 weeks or about 12 weeks were pooled, because spike-specific TCR depth and breadth did not differ between schedules. Samples from vaccinated people were obtained from the UK trials COV001 and COV002, which included a single-blind randomized controlled phase 2/3 trial of AZD1222 (ChAdOx1 nCoV-19) in healthy adults. For TCRbeta chain sequencing, PBMC samples from trial participants were taken at day 0 and at day 28 after the second dose. According to the germline V gene, CDR1 reads SGHNT and CDR2 reads YENEEA. The cysteine opens and the phenylalanine closes a CDR3 of 16 amino acids. Only the CDR3 part of the read is kept: 48 bases, read in frame from the first base. The V end loses 2 bases and the J end loses 3 bases, and a stretch of 13 bases separates them.

The sequences come from peripheral blood, collected 28 days after the second AZD1222 dose. This receptor chain uses TRBV11-3 and TRBJ2-2, with TRBD2 tentatively as D gene (7 bases match). The sequence came from an adult who received the AZD1222 COVID-19 vaccine. The bases read TGTGCCAGCAGCTTAAGCCGGGGGGCCGACACCGGGGAGCTGTTTTTT. This encodes CASSLSRGADTGELFF.